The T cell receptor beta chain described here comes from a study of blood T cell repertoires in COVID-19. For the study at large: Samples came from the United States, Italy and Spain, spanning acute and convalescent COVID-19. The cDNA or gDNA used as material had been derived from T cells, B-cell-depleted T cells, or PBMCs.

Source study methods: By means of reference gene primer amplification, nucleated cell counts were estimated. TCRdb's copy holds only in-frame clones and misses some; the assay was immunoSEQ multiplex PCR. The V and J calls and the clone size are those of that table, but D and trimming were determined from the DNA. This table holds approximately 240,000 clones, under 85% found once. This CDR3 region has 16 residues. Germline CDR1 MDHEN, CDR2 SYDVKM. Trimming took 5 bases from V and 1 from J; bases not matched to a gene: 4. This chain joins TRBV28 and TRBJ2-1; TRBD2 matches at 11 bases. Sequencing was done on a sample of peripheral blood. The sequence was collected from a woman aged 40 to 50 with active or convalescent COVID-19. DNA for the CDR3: TGTGCCAGCAGTCCTAGCGGGGGGAAATCCTACAATGAGCAGTTCTTC. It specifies CASSPSGGKSYNEQFF.